The text below deals with one T cell receptor beta chain. Its antigen is unidentified. The V end lost 5 bases, the J end lost 7 bases, and 18 bases lay between the germline ends. This CDR3 region has 15 residues. Per germline, CDR1 SQVTM and CDR2 ANQGSEA. Generated by immunoSEQ multiplex PCR, the TCRdb table keeps only in-frame clones and is missing some. The repertoire holds roughly 80,000 clones, with 87% as singletons. This specimen belongs to a study of OX40 agonist ivuxolimab in advanced cancers. Overall study context: Eligibility admitted prior anti-PD-1, anti-PD-L1 or anti-CTLA-4 therapy; roughly 37% had some.

Study observations and caveats: At 0.1 to 3.0 mg/kg and by week 6, CD4+ and CD8+ T cells in the blood had expanded clonally. Averaged across samples, CD8+ T cells carried more expanded clones than CD4+ did.

The sequence derives from an adult with an advanced solid tumor such as melanoma, head and neck, liver or kidney cancer. Sequenced material: CD4+ or CD8+ T cells sorted from blood, taken in a trial of the OX40 agonist ivuxolimab. The rearrangement joins TRBV29-1 to TRBJ1-6; maybe TRBD1 (6 bases). CDR3 DNA sequence: TGCAGCGTTCGAACGGATACAGGGTGGAATTCACCCCTCCACTTT. This encodes CSVRTDTGWNSPLHF.